What follows are 30 T cell receptor beta chains derived from one specimen sequenced in a study of beta chain features in type 1 diabetes. The entirety of the isolated RNA underwent reverse transcription, so expressed TCRB transcripts were sequenced. Data came from immunoSEQ multiplex PCR; TCRdb stores just in-frame clones and leaves some out. This sample has hundreds of thousands of clones, with about 14% found just once. For these receptors, no antigen is known. Findings of the study overall: Moderately but significantly shorter TCRB CDR3s were found in Type 1 diabetes patients in all four CD4+ subsets.

The sequenced material came from naive CD4+ T cells from blood. These receptors were taken from a man younger than 35 with type 1 diabetes.

A few counts support this clone. V and J are TRBV10-3 and TRBJ2-2, with 13 bases identical to TRBD2. With 8 bases clipped from V and 8 bases from J, the junction kept 11 bases outside the gene matches. CDR1 is ENHRY and CDR2 is SYGVKD in the germline V gene. This CDR3 has 16 amino acids. CDR3 sequence reads: CAIDAAGLAGTGELFF. CDR3 coding DNA: TGTGCCATCGACGCTGCGGGACTAGCGGGAACTGGGGAGCTGTTTTTT.

This clone was seen a handful of times. V usage is TRBV28 and J usage is TRBJ2-6, with no clear D. The germline gives CDR1 MDHEN, CDR2 SYDVKM. The V end lost 5 bases, the J end lost 2 bases, and 10 bases lay between the germline ends. The CDR3 is made up of 15 amino acids. The CDR3 DNA reads TGTGCCAGCAGTATGTTGGGCGCTGGGGCCAACGTCCTGACTTTC. It is translated as CASSMLGAGANVLTF.

CDR3 region: CASSVRVEETQYF. CDR3 coding DNA: TGTGCCAGCAGCGTAAGGGTTGAGGAGACCCAGTACTTC. This chain uses TRBV9 with TRBJ2-5; D remains unclear. CDR3 length: 13 amino acids. In germline, CDR1 is SGDLS, CDR2 YYNGEE. V lost 1 base to trimming and J lost 5 bases, with 9 bases between them.

This clone was counted only a few times. CDR3 loop: CASSALGQGNEQFF. In DNA, the CDR3 is TGTGCCAGCAGCGCCCTGGGGCAGGGGAATGAGCAGTTCTTC. The J gene is TRBJ2-1, the V gene TRBV7-9; maybe TRBD1 (6 bases). CDR1 is SEHNR, CDR2 FQNEAQ, per germline (reference sequence). V lost 5 bases and J lost 7, with 15 bases in between. This CDR3 region has 14 residues. The variable domain in full, completed from reference TRBV7-9 and TRBJ2-1, reads DTGVSQNPRHKITKRGQNVTFRCDPISEHNRLYWYRQTLGQGPEFLTYFQNEAQLEKSRLLSDRFSAERPKGSFSTLEIQRTEQGDSAMYLCASSALGQGNEQFFGPGTRLTVL.

This clone was counted between two and nine times. The identical CDR3 is also encoded by other nucleotide sequences in the sample. V is TRBV7-2 and J is TRBJ2-1; no clear D gene. Germline V lookup: CDR1 SGHTA, CDR2 FQGNSA. This CDR3 region has 13 residues. The V and J ends lost 5 bases and 3 bases respectively, with 8 bases between them. In DNA, the CDR3 is TGTGCCAGCAGCCCACAGCTCTACAATGAGCAGTTCTTC. Translated, it gives CASSPQLYNEQFF.

A few counts support this clone. The chain has TRBV7-9 and TRBJ2-7; possible D gene TRBD2, 6 bases. Germline-derived CDR1 and CDR2 are SEHNR and FQNEAQ (reference sequence). V gave up 5 bases and J gave up 4 bases, with 12 bases separating them. CDR3 size: 13 residues. The CDR3 spells CASSTAGRYEQYF. The CDR3 nucleotides read TGTGCCAGCAGCACGGCGGGGAGATACGAGCAGTACTTC.

This clone turned up a few times. The sample holds other DNA sequences that translate to the same CDR3. V is TRBV6-5 and J is TRBJ1-5; D not resolved. Germline CDR1 reads MNHEY; CDR2 reads SVGAGI. The CDR3 runs to 14 residues. The germline V and J ends were trimmed by 2 bases and 1 base, with 6 bases remaining between them. For the CDR3, the DNA is TGTGCCAGCAGTTACGGAGGAAGCAATCAGCCCCAGCATTTT. Its protein product is CASSYGGSNQPQHF.

V gene TRBV4-2 combines with J gene TRBJ1-1; D might be TRBD1 (5 bases). The CDR3 length is 16 residues. Per germline, CDR1 LGHNA and CDR2 YNFKEQ. Trimming took off 0 bases at V and 0 bases at J, with 11 bases between the two ends. The CDR3 bases are TGTGCCAGCAGCCAAGATCGGGGCGGAGTGAACACTGAAGCTTTCTTT. It codes for CASSQDRGGVNTEAFF.

The chain carries TRBV29-1 and TRBJ2-1; possibly TRBD1 for D (6 bases). Germline loops: CDR1 SQVTM, CDR2 ANQGSEA. The germline V and J ends were trimmed by 4 bases and 3 bases, with 13 bases remaining between them. The CDR3 has 14 residues. DNA of the CDR3: TGCAGCGTTGGAGGGGACAACGACTACAATGAGCAGTTCTTC. Protein product: CSVGGDNDYNEQFF.

The rearrangement uses TRBV4-2 and TRBJ2-7, with TRBD2 identical over 8 bases. Trimming removed 0 bases from V and 5 bases from J; junction bases left unmatched: 6. Germline lookup yields CDR1 LGHNA and CDR2 YNFKEQ. CDR3 length equals 15 residues. The CDR3 DNA follows: TGTGCCAGCAGCCAAGATGAAGCGGGAGTGAACGAGCAGTACTTC. Amino acid sequence: CASSQDEAGVNEQYF.

The CDR3 sequence is CASSLTEYGYTF. The DNA of the CDR3 is TGTGCCAGCAGTTTGACCGAGTATGGCTACACCTTC. The chain uses TRBV28 and TRBJ1-2; D is unclear. This CDR3 comprises 12 residues. From germline, CDR1 is MDHEN and CDR2 SYDVKM. V dropped 3 bases and J dropped 5 bases, with 7 bases sitting between them.

The J gene is TRBJ2-7, the V gene TRBV4-2; D gene ambiguous. Trimming cost V 0 bases and J 2 bases, with 5 bases left between them. CDR1 is LGHNA and CDR2 is YNFKEQ in the germline V gene. The CDR3 is made up of 13 amino acids. CDR3 nucleotide sequence: TGTGCCAGCAGCCAAGACGGGCCCTACGAGCAGTACTTC. This translates into CASSQDGPYEQYF.

The rearrangement joins TRBV18 to TRBJ2-5; D might be TRBD2 (6 bases). Germline V gene sequence: CDR1 KGHSH, CDR2 LQKENI. V was pared by 5 bases and J by 3 bases, with 7 bases between. CDR3 length: 12 amino acids. CDR3 region: CASSGGEETQYF. In DNA form, the CDR3 reads TGTGCCAGCTCAGGAGGGGAAGAGACCCAGTACTTC. The full variable domain, completed using reference TRBV18 and TRBJ2-5, is NAGVMQNPRHLVRRRGQEARLRCSPMKGHSHVYWYRQLPEEGLKFMVYLQKENIIDESGMPKERFSAEFPKEGPSILRIQQVVRGDSAAYFCASSGGEETQYFGPGTRLLVL.

The chain uses TRBV5-1 and TRBJ2-7; TRBD2 might be the D (5 bases). CDR3 size: 14 residues. In germline, CDR1 is SGHRS, CDR2 YFSETQ. V dropped 0 bases and J dropped 0 bases, with 7 bases sitting between them. CDR3 residues: CASSLELVSYEQYF. The CDR3 DNA follows: TGCGCCAGCAGCTTGGAACTAGTCTCCTACGAGCAGTACTTC. The entire variable domain, with the rest obtained from reference TRBV5-1 and TRBJ2-7, is as follows: KAGVTQTPRYLIKTRGQQVTLSCSPISGHRSVSWYQQTPGQGLQFLFEYFSETQRNKGNFPGRFSGRQFSNSRSEMNVSTLELGDSALYLCASSLELVSYEQYFGPGTRLTVT.

This CDR3 reads CASSLEREADGYTF. CDR3 nucleotides: TGCGCCAGCAGCTTGGAGCGGGAAGCGGATGGCTACACCTTC. This rearrangement joins TRBV5-1 to TRBJ1-2, with D hard to call. Germline CDR1 and CDR2: SGHRS and YFSETQ. The V gene lost 0 bases and the J gene lost 6 bases, with 12 bases spanning the gap. There are 14 residues in the CDR3.

The V call is TRBV10-3, the J call TRBJ2-2; D is ambiguous. This CDR3 has 14 residues. In germline, CDR1 is ENHRY, CDR2 SYGVKD. The ends were cut back, 2 bases at V and 1 base at J, with 5 bases in the middle. This CDR3 is CAISEEGNTGELFF. The CDR3 nucleotides are TGTGCCATCAGTGAGGAAGGGAACACCGGGGAGCTGTTTTTT.

The J gene is TRBJ1-3, the V gene TRBV25-1; D possibly corresponds to TRBD1 (5 bases). CDR3 length: 16 residues. In germline, CDR1 is MGHDK, CDR2 SYGVNS. V lost 1 base and J lost 0, with 10 bases in between. The CDR3 is CASSESGDRSGNTIYF. The CDR3 DNA reads as TGTGCCAGCAGTGAATCGGGGGACCGCTCTGGAAACACCATATATTTT.

The J gene is TRBJ2-2, the V gene TRBV7-9; D tentatively reads TRBD1 or TRBD2 (5 bases each). V lost 6 bases to trimming and J lost 7 bases, with 15 bases between them. Germline-derived CDR1 and CDR2 are SEHNR and FQNEAQ (reference sequence). The CDR3 totals 14 residues. The CDR3 nucleotides read TGTGCCAGCAGAAAGAGGGGTATGATCGGGGAGCTGTTTTTT. Translating gives CASRKRGMIGELFF.

The V gene is TRBV10-3, the J gene TRBJ1-6, with 12 nucleotides matching TRBD1. CDR1 ENHRY and CDR2 SYGVKD come from the germline V gene. The CDR3 runs to 15 residues. Trimming at V came to 4 bases and at J to 14 bases, leaving 9 bases not matched to a gene. CDR3 nucleotides: TGTGCCATCAGTGTCGGGACAGGGGGCCGTATTGCCCTCCACTTT. Its translation: CAISVGTGGRIALHF.

The gene calls are TRBV7-2 and TRBJ2-7; no clear D. The V gene lost 5 bases and the J gene lost 6 bases, with 11 bases spanning the gap. The CDR3 is made up of 12 amino acids. The germline gives CDR1 SGHTA, CDR2 FQGNSA. The CDR3 is CASSGEWSEQYF. CDR3 bases: TGTGCCAGCAGCGGAGAGTGGTCCGAGCAGTACTTC. Supplemented by reference TRBV7-2 and TRBJ2-7, the full variable domain reads GAGVSQSPSNKVTEKGKDVELRCDPISGHTALYWYRQSLGQGLEFLIYFQGNSAPDKSGLPSDRFSAERTGGSVSTLTIQRTQQEDSAVYLCASSGEWSEQYFGPGTRLTVT.

J is TRBJ2-7 and V is TRBV14, with D hard to call. CDR3 length: 11 residues. Deletions cut 1 base from V and 9 bases from J, with 7 bases between. The V gene's germline CDR1 is SGHDN and CDR2 FVKESK. The CDR3 spells CASSQALVQYF. Written as DNA, the CDR3 is TGTGCCAGCAGCCAAGCCCTTGTGCAGTACTTC.

This clone has only a few counts. This chain connects TRBV7-3 to TRBJ2-1; possibly TRBD1 or TRBD2 for D (5 bases each). CDR3 length: 13 residues. V was shortened by 7 bases and J by 6 bases, with 13 bases between the two germline ends. Germline-derived CDR1 and CDR2 are SGHTA and FQGTGA. The CDR3 coding sequence is TGTGCCAGCACCCTTGGGGGTACCAATGAGCAGTTCTTC. Amino acid sequence: CASTLGGTNEQFF.

The rearrangement uses TRBV10-3 and TRBJ2-7; 8 bases are a match to TRBD2. The V gene's germline CDR1 is ENHRY and CDR2 SYGVKD. The V gene end was trimmed by 3 bases and the J gene end by 4 bases; junction bases not matched to a gene: 8. This CDR3 comprises 15 residues. The CDR3 region is CAISDAGTSGYEQYF. CDR3 bases: TGTGCCATCAGTGACGCTGGAACTAGCGGATACGAGCAGTACTTC.

This clone has just one count. The V and J genes are TRBV30 and TRBJ2-7, with 11 bases aligning to TRBD1. Germline V gene data show CDR1 as GTSNPN and CDR2 as SVGIG (reference sequence). The CDR3 contains 17 residues. Trimming removed 3 bases from V and 2 bases from J; junction bases left unmatched: 12. For the CDR3, the DNA is TGTGCCTGGAGGTCGGGACAGGGGGAGTTTAGAGCCTACGAGCAGTACTTC. Translating gives CAWRSGQGEFRAYEQYF. Drawing the rest from reference TRBV30 and TRBJ2-7, the complete variable domain is SQTIHQWPATLVQPVGSPLSLECTVEGTSNPNLYWYRQAAGRGLQLLFYSVGIGQISSEVPQNLSASRPQDRQFILSSKKLLLSDSGFYLCAWRSGQGEFRAYEQYFGPGTRLTVT.

This clone appeared a few times. The genes are TRBV30 and TRBJ2-5; the match to TRBD2 covers 12 bases. This CDR3 region has 16 residues. CDR1 is GTSNPN, CDR2 SVGIG, per germline (reference sequence). V was pared by 3 bases and J by 7 bases, with 12 bases of the junction left unmatched. The CDR3 DNA sequence: TGTGCCTGGAGGACCGACGGGACTAGCGGGCGGGGGACCCAGTACTTC. Translating gives CAWRTDGTSGRGTQYF.

The chain joins TRBV5-6 to TRBJ1-2, with TRBD1 as a possible D gene (6 bases). CDR3 size: 13 residues. CDR1 is SGHDT, CDR2 YYEEEE, per germline. V was clipped by 4 bases and J by 0 bases, with 7 bases between them. CDR3 DNA sequence: TGTGCCAGCAGCGGGACAACTAACTATGGCTACACCTTC. Its protein is CASSGTTNYGYTF. Full variable domain (outside the CDR3, taken from reference TRBV5-6 and TRBJ1-2): DAGVTQSPTHLIKTRGQQVTLRCSPKSGHDTVSWYQQALGQGPQFIFQYYEEEERQRGNFPDRFSGHQFPNYSSELNVNALLLGDSALYLCASSGTTNYGYTFGSGTRLTVV.

The chain joins TRBV30 to TRBJ1-4; TRBD1 might be the D (6 bases). Per germline, CDR1 GTSNPN and CDR2 SVGIG (reference sequence). The CDR3 has 15 residues. The V end was cut by 2 bases, the J end by 8 bases, with 18 bases between. CDR3 nucleotides: TGTGCCTGGAGTCCCCGGGGGGGGCTCCGGGAAAAACTGTTTTTT. Protein sequence: CAWSPRGGLREKLFF.

The chain is built from TRBV6-5 and TRBJ1-3, with 9 bases fitting TRBD1. J was trimmed by 2 bases and V by 6 bases; bases with no gene match: 5. Germline values: CDR1 MNHEY, CDR2 SVGAGI. CDR3 length: 15 amino acids. The CDR3 region has the DNA TGTGCCAGCAGCAGGACAGGGGAAGCTGGAAACACCATATATTTT. Protein: CASSRTGEAGNTIYF.

The CDR3 reads CASSLAGTPYSNQPQHF. The CDR3 DNA sequence: TGTGCCAGCAGCTTAGCGGGGACGCCGTATAGCAATCAGCCCCAGCATTTT. The chain combines TRBV7-2 with TRBJ1-5; perhaps TRBD1 as D (5 bases). There are 17 residues in the CDR3. Per the germline V gene, CDR1 is SGHTA and CDR2 is FQGNSA. Deletions cut 0 bases from V and 0 bases from J, with 12 bases between.

This clone has only a few counts. The genes are TRBV5-4 and TRBJ2-5, with TRBD2 matching 13 bases. The CDR3 has 16 amino acids. V was clipped by 4 bases and J by 1 base; unmatched bases: 4. Germline CDR1 and CDR2: SGHNT and YYREEE (reference sequence). The chain's CDR3 is CASSLGLAGAQETQYF. CDR3 in DNA: TGTGCCAGCAGCCTTGGACTAGCGGGAGCCCAAGAGACCCAGTACTTC.